These 29 T cell receptor beta chains came from one sample sequenced in a study of T cell clones after liver transplantation. The repertoire was sequenced with immunoSEQ multiplex PCR; TCRdb's copy has only in-frame clones and lacks some. This sample has about 120,000 clones, with 90% found just once. The specimen comprised CD4+ T cells from blood, sampled 12 months after liver transplant. The receptors were gathered from a human patient who received a liver transplant. Some T cells could come from the graft donor.

The chain couples TRBV5-1 to TRBJ1-1, with a tentative D call TRBD1 (5 bases). Germline V CDR1 and CDR2: SGHRS, YFSETQ. The CDR3 spans 14 residues. Trimming stripped 0 bases from V and 3 bases from J, with 9 bases between. CDR3 sequence reads: CASSLAGGYTEAFF. The CDR3 nucleotides are TGCGCCAGCAGCTTGGCCGGGGGTTACACTGAAGCTTTCTTT.

The J gene is TRBJ2-3, the V gene TRBV14; D is unresolved. CDR1 SGHDN and CDR2 FVKESK come from the germline V gene. The CDR3 has 12 residues. The V gene lost 0 bases and the J gene lost 8 bases, with 6 bases spanning the gap. CDR3 sequence reads: CASSQDPATQYF. The CDR3 nucleotides read TGTGCCAGCAGCCAAGATCCTGCTACGCAGTATTTT.

J is TRBJ1-1 and V is TRBV7-8, with TRBD1 matching over 8 bases. The CDR3 sequence is 14 residues long. The V and J ends lost 1 base and 6 bases, in that order; junction bases with no gene match: 4. The germline V gene has CDR1 SGHVS and CDR2 FQNEAQ. CDR3 nucleotides: TGTGCCAGCAGCTTAGTTCAGGGGGCGGCTGAAGCTTTCTTT. Translation: CASSLVQGAAEAFF. Using reference TRBV7-8 and TRBJ1-1 for the parts outside the CDR3, the full variable domain is GAGVSQSPRYKVAKRGQDVALRCDPISGHVSLFWYQQALGQGPEFLTYFQNEAQLDKSGLPSDRFFAERPEGSVSTLKIQRTQQEDSAVYLCASSLVQGAAEAFFGQGTRLTVV.

The genes are TRBV30 and TRBJ1-3; 7 positions match TRBD1. The CDR3 covers 13 residues. Germline V lookup: CDR1 GTSNPN, CDR2 SVGIG (reference sequence). V lost 8 bases to trimming and J lost 3 bases; unmatched junction nucleotides: 7. The CDR3 nucleotides are TGTGCCACCCAAGGGGGCCTTGGAAACACCATATATTTT. Protein sequence: CATQGGLGNTIYF. Looking up the rest from reference TRBV30 and TRBJ1-3 gives the full variable domain: SQTIHQWPATLVQPVGSPLSLECTVEGTSNPNLYWYRQAAGRGLQLLFYSVGIGQISSEVPQNLSASRPQDRQFILSSKKLLLSDSGFYLCATQGGLGNTIYFGEGSWLTVV.

V gene TRBV7-2 combines with J gene TRBJ2-3; 8 bases align to TRBD2. CDR1 is SGHTA, CDR2 FQGNSA, per germline. After removal of 5 bases from V and 2 bases from J, the junction contained 3 bases not matched to a gene. This CDR3 has 14 residues. CDR3 nucleotide sequence: TGTGCCAGCAGCCCGGGAGGGGACACAGATACGCAGTATTTT. Translating it yields CASSPGGDTDTQYF.

The J gene is TRBJ2-2, the V gene TRBV27; a weak D match, TRBD2 (7 bases). The germline V gene encodes CDR1 MNHEY and CDR2 SMNVEV (reference sequence). The CDR3 is made up of 15 amino acids. Trimming shortened V by 0 bases and J by 7 bases, and 12 bases separated the two germline ends. CDR3 DNA sequence: TGTGCCAGCAGTTTATCGGGGGGGCGAGGCGGGGAGCTGTTTTTT. This codes for CASSLSGGRGGELFF.

The gene calls are TRBV7-3 and TRBJ2-3; the D is unclear. CDR1 and CDR2 (germline): SGHTA, FQGTGA. V was pared by 5 bases and J by 4 bases, with 10 bases between. There are 13 residues in the CDR3. DNA for the CDR3: TGTGCCAGCAGCCCAGAGTCCCCAGATACGCAGTATTTT. This sequence encodes CASSPESPDTQYF.

The chain is built from TRBV7-6 and TRBJ1-4; the D is unclear. This CDR3 has 13 amino acids. The V end lost 3 bases, the J end lost 7 bases, and 9 bases lay between the germline ends. Germline V CDR1 and CDR2: SGHVS, FNYEAQ. CDR3 nucleotides: TGTGCCAGCAGCTTGGACCTCGGTGAAAAACTGTTTTTT. Protein product: CASSLDLGEKLFF.

This chain connects TRBV4-1 to TRBJ2-5; D is perhaps TRBD2 (6 bases). V gave up 2 bases and J gave up 5 bases, with 12 bases separating them. Germline lookup yields CDR1 MGHRA and CDR2 YSYEKL. This CDR3 spans 14 amino acids. The CDR3 DNA reads TGCGCCAGCAGCCAACCGACTAGGAGGGAGACCCAGTACTTC. Its translation: CASSQPTRRETQYF.

This chain joins TRBV30 and TRBJ2-5, with TRBD2 identical over 8 bases. The CDR3 covers 15 residues. V gave up 0 bases and J gave up 1 base; unmatched junction bases: 4. The germline CDR1 and CDR2 sequences are GTSNPN and SVGIG (reference sequence). CDR3 loop: CAWSVLAGLQETQYF. CDR3 coding DNA: TGTGCCTGGAGTGTATTAGCGGGGCTCCAAGAGACCCAGTACTTC.

The rearrangement links TRBV7-3 to TRBJ2-3; D might be TRBD2 (6 bases). This CDR3 is 15 amino acids long. Germline V gene sequence: CDR1 SGHTA, CDR2 FQGTGA. The germline V and J ends were trimmed by 3 bases and 1 base, with 11 bases remaining between them. The CDR3 is CASSFRDSRTDTQYF. The CDR3 DNA sequence: TGTGCCAGCAGCTTCCGGGACTCCCGCACAGATACGCAGTATTTT.

The V gene is TRBV5-1, the J gene TRBJ2-2; D unclear. The CDR3 contains 13 residues. Germline lookup yields CDR1 SGHRS and CDR2 YFSETQ. V lost 5 bases and J lost 6, with 11 bases in between. For the CDR3, the DNA is TGCGCCAGCAGTTCCCCCCCATCCGGGGAGCTGTTTTTT. It encodes CASSSPPSGELFF.

The chain has TRBV5-1 and TRBJ1-2; D unclear. The CDR3 length is 11 residues. Trimming shortened V by 6 bases and J by 8 bases, and 11 bases separated the two germline ends. Germline CDR1 is SGHRS and CDR2 is YFSETQ. The chain's CDR3 is CASIDARGYTF. The DNA for the CDR3 is TGCGCCAGCATCGACGCCAGGGGCTACACCTTC.

Worth noting for this clone: In the same sample, other DNA sequences code for this CDR3. The chain joins TRBV7-2 to TRBJ1-3; no clear D. The CDR3 sequence is 14 residues long. The germline gives CDR1 SGHTA, CDR2 FQGNSA. The V end lost 1 base, the J end lost 1 base, and 5 bases lay between the germline ends. The DNA for the CDR3 is TGTGCCAGCAGCTTAGTCGGGTCTGGAAACACCATATATTTT. It yields the protein CASSLVGSGNTIYF.

This clone was seen a handful of times. The V call is TRBV25-1, the J call TRBJ1-2, with TRBD1 matching 9 bases. Germline-derived CDR1 and CDR2 are MGHDK and SYGVNS. The CDR3 runs to 13 residues. J gave up 5 bases and V 5 bases, and 3 bases lay outside the gene matches. The DNA of the CDR3 is TGTGCCAGCAGTACAGGACAGGGGTATGGCTACACCTTC. This gives the protein CASSTGQGYGYTF.

The chain is built from TRBV19 and TRBJ1-5; a weak D match, TRBD1 (6 bases). Trimming shortened V by 3 bases and J by 4 bases, and 22 bases separated the two germline ends. From germline, CDR1 is LNHDA and CDR2 SQIVND (reference sequence). The CDR3 extends over 18 amino acids. CDR3 sequence (DNA): TGTGCCAGTAGTATTCGGAATCGTGGGGGGGCAAAAAATCAGCCCCAGCATTTT. Encoded protein: CASSIRNRGGAKNQPQHF.

This CDR3 reads CATSIPGRDNEKLFF. The CDR3 nucleotides are TGTGCCACCAGCATCCCGGGGCGGGATAATGAAAAACTGTTTTTT. The J gene is TRBJ1-4, the V gene TRBV15, with D maybe TRBD1 (5 bases). CDR1 LNHNV and CDR2 YYDKDF come from the germline V gene (reference sequence). V was pared by 4 bases and J by 4 bases, with 13 bases between. This CDR3 is built from 15 residues.

This rearrangement joins TRBV29-1 to TRBJ1-2, with 7 bases aligning to TRBD1. The junction had 9 bases not matched to a gene; V was cut back by 3 bases and J by 8 bases. CDR1 is SQVTM, CDR2 ANQGSEA, per germline. The CDR3 contains 13 residues. The DNA of the CDR3 is TGCAGCGTTGAGGGCCAGGGGGTTTCCGGCTACACCTTC. Translated, it gives CSVEGQGVSGYTF.

This sequence joins TRBV7-9 and TRBJ2-6; D might be TRBD1 (6 bases). From germline, CDR1 is SEHNR and CDR2 FQNEAQ (reference sequence). Trimming removed 7 bases at V and 0 bases at J, with 13 bases between. The CDR3 covers 16 residues. The CDR3 nucleotides read TGTGCCAGCACCCCTCCGGGACACTCTGGGGCCAACGTCCTGACTTTC. This translates into CASTPPGHSGANVLTF.

The chain links TRBV28 to TRBJ1-1; D is possibly TRBD1 (6 bases). The ends were cut back, 5 bases at V and 7 bases at J, with 17 bases in the middle. The CDR3 runs to 14 residues. Germline V gene data show CDR1 as MDHEN and CDR2 as SYDVKM. DNA for the CDR3: TGTGCCAGCAGTGCCGTCAGGGGAAGAGATGAAGCTTTCTTT. It is translated as CASSAVRGRDEAFF.

J is TRBJ2-5 and V is TRBV11-2; TRBD2 aligns across 7 bases. Per the germline V gene, CDR1 is SGHAT and CDR2 is FQNNGV. With 1 base clipped from V and 2 bases from J, the junction kept 7 bases outside the gene matches. There are 16 residues in the CDR3. Here the CDR3 reads CASSLAPWGGQETQYF. For the CDR3, the DNA is TGTGCCAGCAGCTTAGCACCGTGGGGGGGGCAAGAGACCCAGTACTTC. Supplemented by reference TRBV11-2 and TRBJ2-5, the full variable domain reads EAGVAQSPRYKIIEKRQSVAFWCNPISGHATLYWYQQILGQGPKLLIQFQNNGVVDDSQLPKDRFSAERLKGVDSTLKIQPAKLEDSAVYLCASSLAPWGGQETQYFGPGTRLLVL.

The chain uses TRBV28 and TRBJ1-3; D unresolved. Deletions cut 3 bases from V and 0 bases from J, with 12 bases between. The CDR3 extends over 16 amino acids. The V gene's germline CDR1 is MDHEN and CDR2 SYDVKM. The CDR3 is CASSLAQPTSGNTIYF. CDR3 sequence (DNA): TGTGCCAGCAGTTTGGCGCAACCCACCTCTGGAAACACCATATATTTT.

The V and J genes are TRBV5-1 and TRBJ1-1; 9 nucleotides agree with TRBD1. The CDR3 sequence is 14 residues long. The V and J ends lost 3 bases and 4 bases, in that order; junction bases with no gene match: 4. Germline V gene data show CDR1 as SGHRS and CDR2 as YFSETQ. The CDR3 bases are TGCGCCAGCAGCTCACAGGGGGCCGGCACTGAAGCTTTCTTT. Translation: CASSSQGAGTEAFF.

This chain joins TRBV4-1 and TRBJ2-3, with unresolved D. The CDR3 sequence is 13 residues long. Germline V gene sequence: CDR1 MGHRA, CDR2 YSYEKL. Trimming removed 6 bases at V and 0 bases at J, with 7 bases between. DNA of the CDR3: TGCGCCAGCAGACCTGACAGCACAGATACGCAGTATTTT. Residues: CASRPDSTDTQYF.

The chain is built from TRBV4-2 and TRBJ2-6; the D gene is possibly TRBD1 (5 bases). Germline V lookup: CDR1 LGHNA, CDR2 YNFKEQ. This CDR3 comprises 16 residues. Trimming removed 0 bases at V and 4 bases at J, with 10 bases between. The CDR3 spells CASSQEFRAGANVLTF. Written as DNA, the CDR3 is TGTGCCAGCAGCCAAGAATTCAGGGCGGGGGCCAACGTCCTGACTTTC.

This clone has only a few counts. The chain combines TRBV2 with TRBJ2-2, with no clear D. In germline, CDR1 is SNHLY, CDR2 FYNNEI. CDR3 length equals 13 residues. Trimming shortened V by 6 bases and J by 1 base, and 6 bases separated the two germline ends. CDR3 sequence: CASRAENTGELFF. DNA of the CDR3: TGTGCCAGCAGAGCAGAGAACACCGGGGAGCTGTTTTTT.

V is TRBV28 and J is TRBJ1-5, with D uncertain. The V end was cut by 6 bases, the J end by 5 bases, with 17 bases between. The CDR3 length is 15 residues. Germline V gene lookup returns CDR1 MDHEN and CDR2 SYDVKM. The CDR3, as DNA: TGTGCCAGCAGGGAACCTAGTGGGCTCGATCAGCCCCAGCATTTT. Its protein product is CASREPSGLDQPQHF.

The chain carries TRBV2 and TRBJ2-1; no reliable D call. This CDR3 is 15 amino acids long. V was pared by 7 bases and J by 2 bases, with 15 bases between. Germline V CDR1 and CDR2: SNHLY, FYNNEI. CDR3 DNA: TGTGCCAGCACTACCCAACTCCCAACCTACAATGAGCAGTTCTTC. It yields the protein CASTTQLPTYNEQFF.

The chain is built from TRBV11-3 and TRBJ2-7, with 10 bases lining up with TRBD1. J lost 2 bases, V lost 5 bases, and 6 bases had no gene match. This CDR3 comprises 15 residues. CDR1 is SGHNT, CDR2 YENEEA, per germline. The CDR3 here is CASSHGTGVTYEQYF. The CDR3 nucleotides read TGTGCCAGCAGCCACGGGACAGGGGTCACCTACGAGCAGTACTTC.